This T cell receptor beta chain comes out of a study of beta chain features in type 1 diabetes. The CDR3 runs 14 residues. V lost 3 bases and J lost 2, with 10 bases in between. CDR1 and CDR2 from the germline V gene are KGHSH and LQKENI. Heparinised blood was drawn once per donor, averaging roughly 120 mL. The isolated RNA, all of it, was reverse transcribed, so expressed TCRB transcripts were what got sequenced. This table comes from immunoSEQ multiplex PCR, and its TCRdb copy is limited to in-frame clones, with some not included. The sample yields some 400,000 clones, over 12% seen once. This TCR was sampled from a woman between 18 and 30 years old in good health. The J gene is TRBJ1-2, the V gene TRBV18, with D unresolved. What was sequenced was naive CD4+ T cells from blood. Written as DNA, the CDR3 is TGTGCCAGCTCACCCAGAACAGAAAACTATGGCTACACCTTC. Residues: CASSPRTENYGYTF. The variable domain in full, completed from reference TRBV18 and TRBJ1-2, reads NAGVMQNPRHLVRRRGQEARLRCSPMKGHSHVYWYRQLPEEGLKFMVYLQKENIIDESGMPKERFSAEFPKEGPSILRIQQVVRGDSAAYFCASSPRTENYGYTFGSGTRLTVV.